This T cell receptor beta chain was captured in a study of T cell repertoires in cytomegalovirus infection. TCRdb reprocessed the reads via MiXCR and lists one record per CDR3 protein. The profile shows hundreds of thousands of distinct CDR3 sequences, approximately 25% of them singletons. This clonotype has a count of ten or more. The trim removed 6 bases at V and 6 bases at J, leaving 10 bases unmatched. CDR1 is SGHTA, CDR2 FQGNSA, per germline. CDR3 length equals 14 residues. The sequence derives from a human donor in good health (CMV status not recorded). Some clones in this sample may be carry-over from other donors' samples. Sequenced: CD8+ T cells from PBMCs. The V call is TRBV7-2, the J call TRBJ1-1; TRBD1 aligns across 7 bases. The CDR3 coding sequence is TGTGCCAGCAGAACAAACAGGGGAACAGCTGAAGCTTTCTTT. This encodes CASRTNRGTAEAFF.